This section outlines one T cell receptor beta chain sequence together with its context. This entry comes from a study of CD8 T cells in Susac syndrome. This CDR3 contains 17 residues. The germline V gene encodes CDR1 SGHVS and CDR2 FQNEAQ. Trimming took off 0 bases at V and 4 bases at J, with 19 bases between the two ends. It was with random hexamers that roughly 0.45 to 1 ug RNA was reverse transcribed. TCRdb recomputed calls from the immunoSEQ multiplex PCR reads with MiXCR, one row per CDR3 protein. The repertoire includes a few hundred thousand distinct CDR3 sequences, roughly nine tenths of them detected once, and approximately 0.13% sits in the top ten. TCR beta sequencing was performed on blood CD8+ and CD4+ T cells.

The chain joins TRBV7-8 to TRBJ2-7; maybe TRBD2 (6 bases). This sequence originates from a human donor with multiple sclerosis. Source material: CD8+ T cells from PBMCs. As DNA, the CDR3 is TGTGCCAGCAGCTTAGCTCGGGGCCAGCGGGCCCCATACGAGCAGTACTTC. Protein product: CASSLARGQRAPYEQYF. The full variable domain, its missing parts supplied by reference TRBV7-8 and TRBJ2-7, is GAGVSQSPRYKVAKRGQDVALRCDPISGHVSLFWYQQALGQGPEFLTYFQNEAQLDKSGLPSDRFFAERPEGSVSTLKIQRTQQEDSAVYLCASSLARGQRAPYEQYFGPGTRLTVT.